Given below is one TCR beta chain in context. Authors' processing steps: Counts of nucleated cells, estimated from reference gene primer amplification, were obtained. The method was immunoSEQ multiplex PCR; TCRdb's version includes in-frame clones alone and lacks a portion of them. The V and J calls and the clone size are those of that table, but D and trimming were determined from the DNA. Of some 150,000 clones in the sample, 76% were seen once. These data are taken from a study of blood T cell repertoires in COVID-19. Study summary: The United States, Italy and Spain supplied acute and convalescent COVID-19 samples. From T cells, B-cell-depleted T cells, or PBMCs came the material, which was cDNA or gDNA.

The source of this sequence is an elderly woman with active or convalescent COVID-19. Sequencing was carried out using peripheral blood.

CDR3 residues: CASSLSGIVPNTEAFF. CDR3 sequence (DNA): TGTGCCAGCAGCCTGTCGGGGATTGTACCGAACACTGAAGCTTTCTTT. The gene calls are TRBV27 and TRBJ1-1, with unresolved D. The V end was cut by 6 bases, the J end by 1 base, with 18 bases between. Germline V CDR1 and CDR2: MNHEY, SMNVEV (reference sequence). The CDR3 loop spans 16 amino acids.